Described below is a single T cell receptor (beta chain) sequence and its context. The target of this receptor is not known. No base qualities exist here, and no much larger clone lies one base off it. Within the sample, other DNA sequences also encode this same CDR3. The sample belongs to a study of T cell responses to AZD1222 COVID-19 vaccine (dated by TCRdb to about 2021). For context, the study as a whole: AZD1222 recipients given second doses at about 4 weeks or at about 12 weeks were pooled, since spike-specific TCR depth and breadth were not found to differ between the two schedules. Enrollment into the trials was organized by age into subgroups of 18-55, 56-69 and 70-plus years, and those subgroups contained roughly 160, 29 and 62 TCR-sequenced participants, respectively. A total of 233 trial participants underwent TCR sequencing, of whom 207 received two doses of AZD1222 and some 25 received two doses of the MenACWY control vaccine.

The time point label corresponds to: baseline before first vaccination. Samples from vaccinated people were obtained from the UK trials COV001 and COV002, which included a single-blind randomized controlled phase 2/3 trial of AZD1222 (ChAdOx1 nCoV-19) in healthy adults. Trial participant PBMC samples were collected at day 0 and day 28 after the second dose for TCRbeta chain sequencing. What the research found in general, with its limitations: After two AZD1222 doses, spike-specific TCR breadth and depth were significantly higher than at day 0 and than in MenACWY recipients. Vaccine-associated CD4 TCRs spanned the whole spike protein, with dominant responses in regions 160-218 and 743-854. Participants were mostly white British, with more females than males. The authors suggested clonal diversity may have been underestimated. Because no day 14 peak-response samples were available, the repertoires could be characterized only after the peak T cell response. Nearly half of unique spike-specific TCRs reportedly recognized epitopes outside regions mutated in the B.1.351 and B.1.1.7 variants. Conclusions about previously exposed vaccinees are limited because only five to seven AZD1222 recipients were SARS-CoV-2 seropositive at baseline. The 56-69-year group was small, and its depth increase did not reach significance, likely because of low power.

V is shortened by 7 bases, J by 7 bases, and the region joining them spans 14 bases. As encoded in the germline V gene, CDR1 is SQVTM while CDR2 is ANQGSEA. CDR3 length: 12 amino acids, cysteine to phenylalanine. The kept DNA is CDR3 alone, 36 bases in frame from the first base. The CDR3 regions of human TCRbeta chains were analyzed by immunosequencing. Per the authors' processing: TCRs in the repertoires were matched against a reference library of SARS-CoV-2-specific TCRs that had been generated with the MIRA antigen-specificity platform. Breadth was defined as the fraction of unique TCRs that were SARS-CoV-2-associated. Depth was defined as the fraction of total T cells that were SARS-CoV-2-associated. Using the MIRA data, each spike-specific TCR was assigned both to the spike region to which the TCR was reactive and to a CD4 or CD8 class. Log10-transformed breadth and depth values were compared by one-way ANOVA with Sidak's multiple comparisons tests. The clones in this table, taken by TCRdb from immuneACCESS, are in-frame only. Not every clone is retained; where verified, under half of the shortfall comes from an unresolved V gene, and the cause of the rest is unknown. For V, J and clone size, that table is used; D and trimming come from the DNA. This sample is represented by about 78,000 clones; about nine tenths of them were singletons. Roughly 23% of the sample rests with the top ten.

The chain was built from TRBV29-1 and TRBJ2-1, with the D gene call left open. Sequencing was performed on peripheral blood, taken on day 0 of AZD1222 vaccination. This clonotype originated in an adult in good health. The CDR3 in this case is CSAPVPGNEQFF. The base sequence is TGCAGCGCCCCTGTCCCCGGTAATGAGCAGTTCTTC.